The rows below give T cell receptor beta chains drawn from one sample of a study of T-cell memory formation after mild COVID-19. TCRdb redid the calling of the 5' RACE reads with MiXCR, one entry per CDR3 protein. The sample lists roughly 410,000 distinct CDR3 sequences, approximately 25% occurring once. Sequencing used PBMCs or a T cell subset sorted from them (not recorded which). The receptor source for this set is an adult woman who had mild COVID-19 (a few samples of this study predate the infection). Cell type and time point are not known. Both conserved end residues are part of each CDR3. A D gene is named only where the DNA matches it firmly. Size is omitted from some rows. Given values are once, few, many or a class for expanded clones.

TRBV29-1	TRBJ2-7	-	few	TGCAGCGTTCCCAGGGGTTCGAACTCCTACGAGCAGTACTTC	CSVPRGSNSYEQYF
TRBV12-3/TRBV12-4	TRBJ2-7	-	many	TGTGCCAGCAGTTTGTCGCACGAGCAGTACTTC	CASSLSHEQYF
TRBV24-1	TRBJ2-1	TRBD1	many	TGTGCCACCAGAGGGACAGGCTCCTACAATGAGCAGTTCTTC	CATRGTGSYNEQFF
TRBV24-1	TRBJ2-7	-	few	TGTGCCACCAGTGATGCCGGGACATCCTACGAGCAGTACTTC	CATSDAGTSYEQYF
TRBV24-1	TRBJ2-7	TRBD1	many	TGTGCCACCAGTGATACCGCAACAGGGGAAGGCTACGAGCAGTACTTC	CATSDTATGEGYEQYF
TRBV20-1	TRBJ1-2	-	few	TGCAGTGCTAGAGATCAGCGGGGGGACCACTATGGCTACACCTTC	CSARDQRGDHYGYTF
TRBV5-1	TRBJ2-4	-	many	TGCGCCAGCAGCTTGGAGGAGGGTAAAAGAATTCAGTACTTC	CASSLEEGKRIQYF
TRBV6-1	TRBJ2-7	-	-	TGTGCCAGCAGTGAGTGGGAGGAAGTCTACGAGCAGTACTTC	CASSEWEEVYEQYF
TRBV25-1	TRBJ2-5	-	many	TGTGCCAGTGAGGGAGAGACCCAGTACTTC	CASEGETQYF
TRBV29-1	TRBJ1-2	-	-	TGCAGCGTTGAAGATGGGTTTAGGGGTAATGGCTACACCTTC	CSVEDGFRGNGYTF
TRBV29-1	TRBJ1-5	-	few	TGCAGCGTTGCGATCCAGGGCGCAAATCAGCCCCAGCATTTT	CSVAIQGANQPQHF
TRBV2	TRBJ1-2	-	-	TGTGCCAGCAGTTTACTAAGGGCTGCCGAGGGTGGCTACACCTTC	CASSLLRAAEGGYTF
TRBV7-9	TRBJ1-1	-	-	TGTGCCAGCAGCTTTGGGAGGGCAGACACTGAAGCTTTCTTT	CASSFGRADTEAFF
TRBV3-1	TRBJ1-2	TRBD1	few	TGTGCCAGCAGCCCGACCAACGGGGGACAGGGAAGCTATGGCTACACCTTC	CASSPTNGGQGSYGYTF
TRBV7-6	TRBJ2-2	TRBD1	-	TGTGCCAGCAACAAACAGGGGGGCACCGGGGAGCTGTTTTTT	CASNKQGGTGELFF
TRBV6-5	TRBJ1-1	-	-	TGTGCCAGCCACACGGTGGGGGGGCAGGGTACTGAAGCTTTCTTT	CASHTVGGQGTEAFF
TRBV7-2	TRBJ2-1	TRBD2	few	TGTGCCAGCAGCTTACGACTAGCGGACCCCTACAATGAGCAGTTCTTC	CASSLRLADPYNEQFF
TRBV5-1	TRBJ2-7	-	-	TGCGCCAGCAGCTTTAACGCAGGGGAAGGCTACGAGCAGTACTTC	CASSFNAGEGYEQYF
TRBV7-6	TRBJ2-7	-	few	TGTGCCAGCAGCTTGAACCGGGACGGCAGGTACGAGCAGTACTTC	CASSLNRDGRYEQYF
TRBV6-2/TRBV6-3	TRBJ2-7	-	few	TGTGCCAGCAGTTACAGGGTCCCCCGTAGGGAGCAGTACTTC	CASSYRVPRREQYF
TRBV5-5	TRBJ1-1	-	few	TGTGCCAGCAGCTGGACGTGGAACACTGAAGCTTTCTTT	CASSWTWNTEAFF
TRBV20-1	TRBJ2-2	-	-	TGCAGTGCTAGGGGGGGACGGGACCACACCGGGGAGCTGTTTTTT	CSARGGRDHTGELFF
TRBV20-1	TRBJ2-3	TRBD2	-	TGCAGTGCTAGAGATGGATCTAGCGGGGGGGCCGTTTGGACAGATACGCAGTATTTT	CSARDGSSGGAVWTDTQYF
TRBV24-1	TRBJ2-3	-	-	TGTGCCACCAGTCATTGGGACGGGTACACAGATACGCAGTATTTT	CATSHWDGYTDTQYF
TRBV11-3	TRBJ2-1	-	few	TGTGCCAGCAGCTTGGGAATAGGGAGGTACAATGAGCAGTTCTTC	CASSLGIGRYNEQFF
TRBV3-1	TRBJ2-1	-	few	TGTGCCAGCAGCCAAGATGGGGGGGGCTACTACAATGAGCAGTTCTTC	CASSQDGGGYYNEQFF
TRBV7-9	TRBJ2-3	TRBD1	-	TGTGCCAGCAGCTCCGCCCCCGGGACAGGGAGAGGCACAGATACGCAGTATTTT	CASSSAPGTGRGTDTQYF
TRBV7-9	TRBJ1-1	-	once	TGTGCCAGCAGCTTGGTACAGGGTAGGAGCACTGAAGCTTTCTTT	CASSLVQGRSTEAFF
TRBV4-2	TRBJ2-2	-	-	TGTGCCAGCAGCCAAGATACTTGGGCGGGCGGGGAGCTGTTTTTT	CASSQDTWAGGELFF
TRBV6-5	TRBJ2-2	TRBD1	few	TGTGCCAGCAGTTACTCGGCAGGGGGCATCGGGGAGCTGTTTTTT	CASSYSAGGIGELFF
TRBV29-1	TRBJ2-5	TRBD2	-	TGCAGCGTGGGGGGGGAGTCGGAGACCCAGTACTTC	CSVGGESETQYF
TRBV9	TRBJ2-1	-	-	TGTGCCAGCAGCGTAGTTCCGAGACTAGAGTACAATGAGCAGTTCTTC	CASSVVPRLEYNEQFF
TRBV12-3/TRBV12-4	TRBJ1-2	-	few	TGTGCCAGCAGTCCCGGGGCAGCGTACTATGGCTACACCTTC	CASSPGAAYYGYTF
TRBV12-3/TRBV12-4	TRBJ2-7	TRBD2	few	TGTGCCAGCAGCTATACCGGGACTAGCAACGAGCAGTACTTC	CASSYTGTSNEQYF
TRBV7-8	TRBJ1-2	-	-	TGTGCCAGCAGCTTGGGGGGCGACCCTACCTATGGCTACACCTTC	CASSLGGDPTYGYTF
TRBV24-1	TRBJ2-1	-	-	TGTGCCACCAGTGATGGACCGCCGAATTCTCGGTACTTC	CATSDGPPNSRYF
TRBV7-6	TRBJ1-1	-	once	TGTTCCAGCAGCTTAGATGAGGGTTGGAACACTGAAGCTTTCTTT	CSSSLDEGWNTEAFF
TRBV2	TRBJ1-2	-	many	TGTGCCAGCAGTGAAGGGGCCCTCGGCTATGGCTACACCTTC	CASSEGALGYGYTF
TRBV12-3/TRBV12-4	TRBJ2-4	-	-	TGTGCCAGCAGTTTAGCCTTAGGGACAACCGAAAACATTCAGTACTTC	CASSLALGTTENIQYF
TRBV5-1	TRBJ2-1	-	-	TGCGCCAGCAGCTTGGCCGGAGGACAGTCCAATGAGCAGTTCTTC	CASSLAGGQSNEQFF
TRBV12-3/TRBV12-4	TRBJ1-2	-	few	TGTGCCAGCAGCCCCCTTCGGGAAGGCTACACCTTC	CASSPLREGYTF
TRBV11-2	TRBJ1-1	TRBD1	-	TGTGCCAGCAGCTTTACAGGGGCGAACACTGAAGCTTTCTTT	CASSFTGANTEAFF
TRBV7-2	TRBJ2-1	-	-	TGTGCCAGCAGCTTAAGTCTCCAGGGTAACAATGAGCAGTTCTTC	CASSLSLQGNNEQFF
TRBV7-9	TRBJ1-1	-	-	TGTGCCAGCAGCCGTAGGGGGGCACCCACTGAAGCTTTCTTT	CASSRRGAPTEAFF
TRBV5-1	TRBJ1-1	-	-	TGCGCCAGCAGCTGGGAGGGGAGAGCTTTCTTT	CASSWEGRAFF
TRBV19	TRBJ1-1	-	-	TGTGCCAGTAGTACTCCGGGGGGCACGAACACTGAAGCTTTCTTT	CASSTPGGTNTEAFF
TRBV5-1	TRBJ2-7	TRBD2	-	TGCGCCAGCAGGCGCGGGACTAGCGGGAACGAGCAGTACTTC	CASRRGTSGNEQYF
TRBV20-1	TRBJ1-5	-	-	TGCAGTGCTAGAGGCCCCCCCCGGGGCAATCAGCCCCAGCATTTT	CSARGPPRGNQPQHF
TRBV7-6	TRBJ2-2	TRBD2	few	TGTGCCAGCAGCTTAGTTGGCGGGGGGGCCACGAACACCGGGGAGCTGTTTTTT	CASSLVGGGATNTGELFF
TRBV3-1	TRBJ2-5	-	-	TGTGCCAGCAGCCGGATGGCGGGGTCGCGAGAGACCCAGTACTTC	CASSRMAGSRETQYF